This T cell receptor (beta chain) was obtained from a study of regulatory T cells in long-lasting Graves disease. Germline CDR1 reads ENHRY; CDR2 reads SYGVKD. CDR3 size: 17 residues. Unmatched junction bases numbered 11, after V lost 0 bases and J lost 5 bases. Time point here: persistent/refractory GD, antithyroid drugs over 5 years with positive TRAb. The TCR library was prepared using RNA isolated from PBMCs. Arm-PCR of CDR3 regions and iRepertoire HTBI primers were used to build TCR beta libraries. TCRdb independently ran MiXCR on the multiplex PCR reads; one entry per CDR3 protein. The table records about 660,000 distinct CDR3 sequences, approximately 31% of them present only once.

The sequence came from a female donor with Graves disease. This chain joins TRBV10-3 and TRBJ2-5; TRBD2 matches 8 bases. The sample was peripheral blood mononuclear cells (PBMCs), taken when the disease was refractory, from a patient treated with antithyroid drugs. The CDR3 coding sequence is TGTGCCATCAGTGAGTCGGAGTTGGAGCGGGAGTCTGAGACCCAGTACTTC. Amino acids: CAISESELERESETQYF.